This T cell receptor (beta chain) derives from a study of blood T cell repertoires in COVID-19. At the level of the study: Sites across the United States, Italy and Spain contributed samples from acute and convalescent COVID-19. Nucleic acid was either cDNA or gDNA, and it came from T cells, B-cell-depleted T cells, or PBMCs.

As handled by the study authors: Amplification of reference gene primers was used by the study to estimate nucleated cell counts. Sequencing was performed with immunoSEQ multiplex PCR; in TCRdb, only in-frame clones are kept and a portion is missing. V, J and clone size reflect that table, while D and trimming were determined from the DNA. This repertoire shows under 150,000 clones, 85% to 90% found once; its top ten account for 4.6%. The germline V gene encodes CDR1 MNHNY and CDR2 SVGAGI (reference sequence). Deletions cut 7 bases from V and 9 bases from J, with 13 bases between. This CDR3 is built from 13 residues.

Sequences were obtained from peripheral blood. The TCR sequence derives from a woman in her forties or fifties with acute or convalescent COVID-19. This chain uses TRBV6-6 with TRBJ1-6; TRBD1 is a possible D gene (5 bases). The CDR3 spells CASTPGWASPLHF. In DNA form, the CDR3 reads TGTGCCAGCACACCAGGGTGGGCTTCACCCCTCCACTTT.